Presented here are 10 T cell receptor beta chains from one specimen sequenced in a study of blood T cell repertoires in COVID-19. Some clones are missing from TCRdb's copy, which holds only in-frame ones; the method was immunoSEQ multiplex PCR. The table has more than 200,000 clones, around 88% seen once. The sample was peripheral blood. The receptors were gathered from a man aged 30-40 years with active or convalescent COVID-19.

The rearrangement uses TRBV25-1 and TRBJ1-1; perhaps TRBD1 as D (5 bases). Germline CDR1 and CDR2: MGHDK and SYGVNS. This CDR3 is 15 amino acids long. Trimming cost V 4 bases and J 4 bases, with 16 bases left between them. This CDR3 is CASSVGTAWGTEAFF. In nucleotides, the CDR3 is TGTGCCAGCAGTGTCGGGACTGCTTGGGGCACTGAAGCTTTCTTT.

The chain has TRBV7-9 and TRBJ2-3; no firm D call. This CDR3 has 15 residues. V was pared by 5 bases and J by 4 bases, with 16 bases between. CDR1 and CDR2 (germline): SEHNR, FQNEAQ (reference sequence). The CDR3 protein is CASSPGGLAADTQYF. DNA for the CDR3: TGTGCCAGCAGCCCCGGTGGCTTAGCCGCAGATACGCAGTATTTT. Full variable domain (rest looked up from reference TRBV7-9 and TRBJ2-3): DTGVSQNPRHKITKRGQNVTFRCDPISEHNRLYWYRQTLGQGPEFLTYFQNEAQLEKSRLLSDRFSAERPKGSFSTLEIQRTEQGDSAMYLCASSPGGLAADTQYFGPGTRLTVL.

The chain joins TRBV18 to TRBJ1-2, with 8 bases aligning to TRBD1. CDR1 is KGHSH and CDR2 is LQKENI in the germline V gene. V lost 5 bases and J lost 8; bases outside the gene matches: 10. This CDR3 is 14 amino acids long. This CDR3 is CASSLLDRGGGYTF. Here the CDR3 DNA reads TGTGCCAGCTCATTATTAGACAGGGGCGGAGGCTACACCTTC.

The chain joins TRBV11-1 to TRBJ2-5; D not certain. The CDR3 extends over 12 amino acids. Germline V gives CDR1 SGHAT, CDR2 FQDESV (reference sequence). V dropped 2 bases and J dropped 4 bases, with 5 bases sitting between them. The DNA of the CDR3 is TGTGCCAGCAGCTTATCGTCAGAGACCCAGTACTTC. Its translation is CASSLSSETQYF.

J is TRBJ2-1 and V is TRBV9, with D perhaps matching TRBD2 (6 bases). There are 15 residues in the CDR3. In germline, CDR1 is SGDLS, CDR2 YYNGEE. V was pared by 3 bases and J by 2 bases, with 12 bases between. The CDR3 nucleotides read TGTGCCAGCAGCGCCGGGGACTCCCCCTACAATGAGCAGTTCTTC. Residues: CASSAGDSPYNEQFF.

Only a few counts were recorded for this clone. One end of the junction is discordant with germline, which a read error may explain. The chain joins TRBV6-2 or TRBV6-3 to TRBJ1-1, with TRBD1 as a possible D gene (5 bases). The CDR3 covers 15 residues. CDR1 MNHEY and CDR2 SVGEGT come from the germline V gene. CDR3 residues: CASSYSSGGSTPYGF. In DNA form, the CDR3 reads TGTGCCAGCAGTTACTCTTCCGGGGGGTCCACCCCTTATGGATTT.

The chain couples TRBV6-5 to TRBJ1-3; 7 bases are shared with TRBD1. This CDR3 spans 14 amino acids. Trimming at V came to 5 bases and at J to 0 bases, leaving 1 base not matched to a gene. Germline V gene data show CDR1 as MNHEY and CDR2 as SVGAGI. The CDR3 is CASSRQGSGNTIYF. CDR3 nucleotide sequence: TGTGCCAGCAGTCGACAGGGCTCTGGAAACACCATATATTTT.

The chain is built from TRBV15 and TRBJ1-2; 7 bases are a match to TRBD1. The CDR3 consists of 17 residues. Germline values: CDR1 LNHNV, CDR2 YYDKDF (reference sequence). With V trimmed by 3 bases and J by 2 bases, 12 bases remained unmatched. CDR3 in DNA: TGTGCCACCAGCAGGGATGCGGGGCAGGGACAGAACTATGGCTACACCTTC. Translating gives CATSRDAGQGQNYGYTF.

The chain joins TRBV19 to TRBJ2-7; TRBD1 might be the D (6 bases). Between the trimmed V and J ends, which lost 5 bases and 0 bases, there was a span of 14 bases. The CDR3 runs 15 residues. Germline CDR1 reads LNHDA; CDR2 reads SQIVND (reference sequence). The CDR3 here is CASSDSTGHSYEQYF. In nucleotides, the CDR3 is TGTGCCAGTAGTGACTCGACAGGACACTCCTACGAGCAGTACTTC. The whole variable domain, remainder taken from reference TRBV19 and TRBJ2-7, is DGGITQSPKYLFRKEGQNVTLSCEQNLNHDAMYWYRQDPGQGLRLIYYSQIVNDFQKGDIAEGYSVSREKKESFPLTVTSAQKNPTAFYLCASSDSTGHSYEQYFGPGTRLTVT.

The chain has TRBV19 and TRBJ1-5; TRBD1 aligns across 8 bases. The CDR3 runs to 14 residues. Germline V CDR1 and CDR2: LNHDA, SQIVND (reference sequence). With 7 bases clipped from V and 5 bases from J, the junction kept 7 bases outside the gene matches. CDR3 coding DNA: TGTGCCAGTAAGCCAGGGACAGGAGATCAGCCCCAGCATTTT. Amino acids: CASKPGTGDQPQHF.